Below, 13 T cell receptor beta chains from the same sample are listed, as sequenced in a study of shared clonotypes between healthy human individuals. TCRdb's copy holds only in-frame clones and misses some; the assay was immunoSEQ multiplex PCR. This sample carries under 2,500,000 clones, 95% of them seen once, and the ten largest clones take around 0.13%. Sequenced sample: naive CD4+ T cells sorted from blood. As to subset: CD45RA+ positively selected. The receptors originated from a man between 18 and 35 years old in good health.

The V gene is TRBV4-1, the J gene TRBJ2-1, with D perhaps matching TRBD1 or TRBD2 (5 bases each). This CDR3 comprises 16 residues. Trimming left V 0 bases short and J 8 bases short, with 17 bases between. Germline CDR1 and CDR2: MGHRA and YSYEKL. The DNA for the CDR3 is TGCGCCAGCAGCCAAGAAAAGAGGGCAGGGATATATGAGCAGTTCTTC. Encoded protein: CASSQEKRAGIYEQFF.

Comment on this clone: This sample also contains other DNA sequences that code for the same CDR3. The chain employs TRBV6-1 and TRBJ2-2; D may be TRBD2 (5 bases). Germline V gene sequence: CDR1 MNHNS, CDR2 SASEGT. V lost 1 base, J lost 5 bases, and 11 bases lay in between. This CDR3 comprises 15 residues. The DNA for the CDR3 is TGTGCCAGCAGTGAAGGAGGGAGAGGGACCGGGGAGCTGTTTTTT. Encoded protein: CASSEGGRGTGELFF.

This chain uses TRBV7-8 with TRBJ1-1; D perhaps matches TRBD1 (5 bases). Trimming removed 5 bases from V and 8 bases from J, with 9 bases in between. Germline-derived CDR1 and CDR2 are SGHVS and FQNEAQ. The CDR3 sequence is 11 residues long. The chain's CDR3 is CASSRQGEAFF. Written as DNA, the CDR3 is TGTGCCAGCAGCCGGCAGGGAGAAGCTTTCTTT.

CDR3 region: CAWSVENNEQFF. The CDR3 nucleotides are TGTGCCTGGAGCGTTGAAAACAATGAGCAGTTCTTC. V usage is TRBV30 and J usage is TRBJ2-1, with no clear D. The CDR3 runs to 12 residues. Germline V lookup: CDR1 GTSNPN, CDR2 SVGIG (reference sequence). Trimming cost V 3 bases and J 5 bases, with 8 bases left between them.

This chain joins TRBV11-3 and TRBJ2-2, with D unclear. Germline V gene data show CDR1 as SGHNT and CDR2 as YENEEA. The CDR3 sequence is 13 residues long. Trimming shortened V by 0 bases and J by 7 bases, and 6 bases separated the two germline ends. CDR3 DNA: TGTGCCAGCAGCTTAGATCTGGGCGGGGAGCTGTTTTTT. It codes for CASSLDLGGELFF.

As to this clone: One junction end does not reproduce the germline sequence, and a read error may be involved. The chain combines TRBV15 with TRBJ2-3; 7 nucleotides agree with TRBD2. The germline gives CDR1 LNHNV, CDR2 YYDKDF (reference sequence). This CDR3 is built from 14 residues. CDR3 in DNA: TGTGCGACCACGTCTAGCGGATACACAGATACGCAGTATTTT. Translated, it gives CATTSSGYTDTQYF.

The CDR3 DNA reads TGCGCCAGCAGCTCAGGCGACAGTTTTGAAAAACTGTTTTTT. This encodes CASSSGDSFEKLFF. The chain employs TRBV5-1 and TRBJ1-4; the D gene is possibly TRBD1 (5 bases). Trimming left V 3 bases short and J 7 bases short, with 13 bases between. The CDR3 is 14 residues long. Germline loops: CDR1 SGHRS, CDR2 YFSETQ.

This chain connects TRBV4-1 to TRBJ2-7, with no clear D. CDR3 size: 14 residues. From germline, CDR1 is MGHRA and CDR2 YSYEKL. The ends were cut back, 1 base at V and 2 bases at J, with 9 bases in the middle. CDR3 region: CASSQGYGPYEQYF. CDR3 coding DNA: TGCGCCAGCAGCCAAGGTTATGGGCCCTACGAGCAGTACTTC.

For this clone: The sample holds other DNA sequences that translate to the same CDR3. The chain uses TRBV15 and TRBJ1-4; tentative D call: TRBD1 (5 bases). The V end lost 1 base, the J end lost 5 bases, and 5 bases lay between the germline ends. This CDR3 contains 13 residues. The germline V gene encodes CDR1 LNHNV and CDR2 YYDKDF (reference sequence). The CDR3 here is CATSRAGNEKLFF. The CDR3 coding sequence is TGTGCCACCAGCAGAGCAGGGAATGAAAAACTGTTTTTT.

The chain uses TRBV7-9 and TRBJ1-1; TRBD1 is a possible D gene (6 bases). Trimming left V 1 base short and J 9 bases short, with 9 bases between. From germline, CDR1 is SEHNR and CDR2 FQNEAQ (reference sequence). The CDR3 has 12 residues. The CDR3 protein is CASSLEQGQAFF. CDR3 DNA: TGTGCCAGCAGCTTAGAGCAGGGGCAAGCTTTCTTT. The entire variable domain, with the rest obtained from reference TRBV7-9 and TRBJ1-1, is as follows: DTGVSQNPRHKITKRGQNVTFRCDPISEHNRLYWYRQTLGQGPEFLTYFQNEAQLEKSRLLSDRFSAERPKGSFSTLEIQRTEQGDSAMYLCASSLEQGQAFFGQGTRLTVV.

The chain uses TRBV4-1 and TRBJ1-5; D call uncertain. The CDR3 loop spans 15 amino acids. Germline V CDR1 and CDR2: MGHRA, YSYEKL. With 0 bases removed from V and 0 bases from J, the gap between germline ends came to 6 bases. DNA for the CDR3: TGCGCCAGCAGCCAAGAGCGGGATAGCAATCAGCCCCAGCATTTT. It codes for CASSQERDSNQPQHF.

This chain uses TRBV6-5 with TRBJ2-7, with TRBD1 matching 7 bases. The CDR3 sequence is 15 residues long. V trimming: 5 bases; J trimming: 3 bases; junction bases outside the gene matches: 10. Germline values: CDR1 MNHEY, CDR2 SVGAGI. CDR3 coding DNA: TGTGCCAGCAGTCCAAGAGGGACAGTCTACTACGAGCAGTACTTC. As protein: CASSPRGTVYYEQYF.

The genes are TRBV27 and TRBJ1-1; D ambiguous. CDR3 length equals 15 residues. Trimming left V 5 bases short and J 1 base short, with 14 bases between. Germline assignment: CDR1 MNHEY and CDR2 SMNVEV (reference sequence). CDR3 in amino acids: CASSPGPSWNTEAFF. The CDR3 coding sequence is TGTGCCAGCAGTCCCGGGCCGTCGTGGAACACTGAAGCTTTCTTT.